This T cell receptor (beta chain) was obtained from a study of T cell repertoires in ileal Crohn's disease. Germline values: CDR1 LNHDA, CDR2 SQIVND (reference sequence). The CDR3 extends over 15 amino acids. Trimming cost V 7 bases and J 3 bases; bases outside gene matches: 10. Data came from immunoSEQ multiplex PCR; TCRdb stores just in-frame clones and leaves some out. The sample shows more than 4,000 clones, around 78% of them seen only once. This sequence was found in an adult with Crohn's disease. This chain uses TRBV19 with TRBJ2-7, with TRBD2 matching 9 bases. Sequenced input: ileal tissue. The chain's CDR3 is CASNNPGTSFYEQYF. Here the CDR3 DNA reads TGTGCCAGTAATAACCCCGGGACTAGCTTCTACGAGCAGTACTTC.